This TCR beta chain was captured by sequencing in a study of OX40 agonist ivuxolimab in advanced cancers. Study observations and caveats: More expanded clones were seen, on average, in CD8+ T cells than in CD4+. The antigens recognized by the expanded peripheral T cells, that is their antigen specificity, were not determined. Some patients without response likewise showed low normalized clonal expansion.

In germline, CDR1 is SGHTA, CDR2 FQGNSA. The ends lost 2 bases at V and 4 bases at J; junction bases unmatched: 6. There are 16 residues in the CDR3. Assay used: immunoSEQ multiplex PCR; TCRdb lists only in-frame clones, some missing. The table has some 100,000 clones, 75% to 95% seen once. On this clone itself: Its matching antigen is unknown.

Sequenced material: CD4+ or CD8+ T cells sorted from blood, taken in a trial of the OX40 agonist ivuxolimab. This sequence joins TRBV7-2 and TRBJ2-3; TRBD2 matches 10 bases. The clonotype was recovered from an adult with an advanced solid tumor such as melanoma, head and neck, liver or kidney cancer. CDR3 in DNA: TGTGCCAGCAGCTTATGGTCTAGCGGGAGATCAGATACGCAGTATTTT. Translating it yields CASSLWSSGRSDTQYF.